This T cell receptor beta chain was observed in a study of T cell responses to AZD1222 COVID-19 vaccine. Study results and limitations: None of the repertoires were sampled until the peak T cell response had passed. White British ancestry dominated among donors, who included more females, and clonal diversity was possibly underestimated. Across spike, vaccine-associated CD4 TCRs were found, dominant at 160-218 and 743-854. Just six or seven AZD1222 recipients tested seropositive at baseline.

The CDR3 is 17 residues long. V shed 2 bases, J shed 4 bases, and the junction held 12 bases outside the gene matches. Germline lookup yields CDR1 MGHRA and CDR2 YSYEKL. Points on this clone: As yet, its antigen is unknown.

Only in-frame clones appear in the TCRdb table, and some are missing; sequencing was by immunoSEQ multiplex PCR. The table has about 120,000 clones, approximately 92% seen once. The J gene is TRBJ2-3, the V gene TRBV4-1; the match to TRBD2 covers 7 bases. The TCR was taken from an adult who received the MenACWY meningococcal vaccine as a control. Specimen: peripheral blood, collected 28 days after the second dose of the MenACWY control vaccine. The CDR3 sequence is CASSQTRGDPGADTQYF. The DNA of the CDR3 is TGCGCCAGCAGCCAAACCCGGGGGGACCCCGGGGCAGATACGCAGTATTTT.